What follows are 15 T cell receptor beta chains derived from one specimen sequenced in a study of preoperative IRX-2 immunotherapy in early breast cancer. Documented treatment: preoperative locoregional IRX-2 cytokine immunotherapy. Data came from immunoSEQ multiplex PCR; TCRdb stores just in-frame clones and leaves some out. The sample has thousands of clones; around 70% are singletons. The starting material was tumor tissue, obtained before IRX-2 immunotherapy. Every receptor here comes from a human donor with breast cancer.

This clone was seen a few times. CDR3 amino acids: CASSGRLVPGQGTDTQYF. Here the CDR3 DNA reads TGTGCCAGCAGTGGCCGACTCGTCCCGGGACAGGGAACAGATACGCAGTATTTT. The chain links TRBV6-8 to TRBJ2-3; 9 bases align to TRBD1. CDR3 length: 18 residues. V dropped 5 bases and J dropped 3; count of bases not matched to a gene: 15. Germline CDR1 and CDR2: MNHGY and SAAAGT.

This clone was counted between two and nine times. The V gene is TRBV11-3, the J gene TRBJ2-7; D is undetermined. The CDR3 contains 15 residues. Trimming took off 0 bases at V and 2 bases at J, with 11 bases between the two ends. Germline CDR1 and CDR2: SGHNT and YENEEA. CDR3 sequence: CASSLEQSLTYEQYF. For the CDR3, the DNA is TGTGCCAGCAGCTTAGAACAGAGCCTCACCTACGAGCAGTACTTC.

The chain joins TRBV11-1 to TRBJ2-3, with 9 bases identical to TRBD2. This CDR3 is 14 amino acids long. V shed 3 bases, J shed 5 bases, and the junction held 3 bases outside the gene matches. CDR1 and CDR2 (germline): SGHAT, FQDESV (reference sequence). In nucleotides, the CDR3 is TGTGCCAGCAGCTTTGGGACTAGCCTAGATACGCAGTATTTT. It translates to CASSFGTSLDTQYF.

This chain joins TRBV6-1 and TRBJ1-2; no clear D. CDR1 is MNHNS and CDR2 is SASEGT in the germline V gene. The germline V and J ends were trimmed by 1 base and 5 bases, with 11 bases remaining between them. The CDR3 has 14 amino acids. The CDR3 DNA reads TGTGCCAGCAGTGAAGACGGTTTTGGGTATGGCTACACCTTC. Protein product: CASSEDGFGYGYTF.

In this sample, this clone turned up a few times. The rearrangement joins TRBV5-1 to TRBJ2-3; no firm D call. Per germline, CDR1 SGHRS and CDR2 YFSETQ. CDR3 length: 15 residues. V lost 0 bases and J 4 bases, leaving 12 bases between the germline ends. The CDR3 reads CASSLEPPYPDTQYF. Written as DNA, the CDR3 is TGCGCCAGCAGCTTGGAGCCACCATACCCAGATACGCAGTATTTT.

J is TRBJ1-1 and V is TRBV30; D is unresolved. Per germline, CDR1 GTSNPN and CDR2 SVGIG (reference sequence). The CDR3 runs 13 residues. V lost 0 bases, J lost 3 bases, and 8 bases lay in between. The CDR3 loop reads CAWSVRRDTEAFF. The CDR3 region has the DNA TGTGCCTGGAGTGTACGGAGGGACACTGAAGCTTTCTTT.

The chain has TRBV15 and TRBJ1-6; D is undetermined. Looked up from germline, CDR1 is LNHNV and CDR2 is YYDKDF (reference sequence). The CDR3 sequence is 15 residues long. Trimming removed 5 bases from V and 7 bases from J, with 15 bases in between. This chain's CDR3 is CATSPRALGNSPLHF. The CDR3, as DNA: TGTGCCACCAGCCCTCGGGCCCTTGGGAATTCACCCCTCCACTTT.

This clone has a single count. The chain has TRBV5-1 and TRBJ1-4; 9 positions agree with TRBD1. CDR1 is SGHRS and CDR2 is YFSETQ in the germline V gene. There are 14 residues in the CDR3. The V segment lost 4 bases and the J segment 6 bases; nucleotides outside the gene matches: 4. DNA of the CDR3: TGCGCCAGCAGCCGACAGGGGGGAGATGAAAAACTGTTTTTT. Translated, it gives CASSRQGGDEKLFF.

The CDR3 loop reads CASSDGSYEQYF. CDR3 sequence (DNA): TGTGCCAGCAGTGACGGCTCCTACGAGCAGTACTTC. The chain links TRBV6-8 to TRBJ2-7; D is ambiguous. Germline V CDR1 and CDR2: MNHGY, SAAAGT. The CDR3 length is 12 residues. The ends were cut back, 5 bases at V and 0 bases at J, with 5 bases in the middle.

Here the CDR3 reads CAWSVKTVNFYEQYF. The CDR3 nucleotides are TGTGCCTGGAGTGTCAAAACAGTCAATTTCTACGAGCAGTACTTC. V and J are TRBV30 and TRBJ2-7; unclear D gene. This CDR3 spans 15 amino acids. Deletions cut 0 bases from V and 3 bases from J, with 15 bases between. Germline V gene sequence: CDR1 GTSNPN, CDR2 SVGIG (reference sequence).

This sequence joins TRBV18 and TRBJ2-3, with D hard to call. V was pared by 3 bases and J by 2 bases, with 3 bases between. CDR1 KGHSH and CDR2 LQKENI come from the germline V gene. This CDR3 has 12 amino acids. The CDR3 DNA reads TGTGCCAGCTCACCCTACACAGATACGCAGTATTTT. It specifies CASSPYTDTQYF.

This CDR3 reads CASSRTAPTDTQYF. The CDR3, as DNA: TGTGCCAGCTCACGTACAGCCCCCACAGATACGCAGTATTTT. The chain uses TRBV18 and TRBJ2-3; D remains unclear. Germline V gene data show CDR1 as KGHSH and CDR2 as LQKENI. The CDR3 consists of 14 residues. V was cut by 4 bases and J by 2 bases, with 10 bases left in between.

V is TRBV18 and J is TRBJ1-6, with D uncertain. Trimming pared 3 bases from V and 4 bases from J, leaving 4 bases between. CDR3 length: 13 residues. The V gene's germline CDR1 is KGHSH and CDR2 LQKENI. The CDR3 DNA reads TGTGCCAGCTCACCCGATTATAATTCACCCCTCCACTTT. Its translation: CASSPDYNSPLHF.

This clone is categorized as medium-sized. The chain couples TRBV19 to TRBJ1-3; 7 positions match TRBD1. Germline V gene data show CDR1 as LNHDA and CDR2 as SQIVND (reference sequence). V lost 3 bases to trimming and J lost 1 base; unmatched junction nucleotides: 0. The CDR3 runs 14 residues. The CDR3 DNA reads TGTGCCAGTAGTATGGGACAGTCTGGAAACACCATATATTTT. Translating it yields CASSMGQSGNTIYF. Based on the CDR3 plus reference TRBV19 and TRBJ1-3, the full variable domain is DGGITQSPKYLFRKEGQNVTLSCEQNLNHDAMYWYRQDPGQGLRLIYYSQIVNDFQKGDIAEGYSVSREKKESFPLTVTSAQKNPTAFYLCASSMGQSGNTIYFGEGSWLTVV.

J is TRBJ2-3 and V is TRBV5-1, with 8 nucleotides matching TRBD2. Germline V gene data show CDR1 as SGHRS and CDR2 as YFSETQ. The CDR3 is 16 residues long. The J segment lost 4 bases and the V segment lost 6 bases, leaving 13 bases of the junction unmatched. CDR3 DNA: TGCGCCAGCAACTGGTTCTCCGCGGGGGGACCAGATACGCAGTATTTT. Its translation: CASNWFSAGGPDTQYF.